This T cell receptor beta chain was retrieved from a study of OX40 agonist ivuxolimab in advanced cancers. Some background on the complete study: Ivuxolimab was a fully human IgG2 agonistic monoclonal antibody targeting the costimulatory receptor OX40 (CD134). Intravenous ivuxolimab was administered to patients every 2 weeks at six dose levels: 0.01, 0.1, 0.3, 1.5, 3 and 10 mg/kg. Three dose-escalation patients achieved partial responses, one with hepatocellular carcinoma and two with cutaneous melanoma. The paper describes the monotherapy dose-escalation part (N ≈ 51 patients) of the phase I trial of ivuxolimab. Peripheral TCRbeta sequencing aimed to test whether ivuxolimab altered TCR sequence diversity and caused clonal T-cell expansion. Of the approximately 54 patients in dose escalation, about 19 had hepatocellular carcinoma, roughly 15 had melanoma, 9 had renal cell carcinoma and 9 had head and neck cancer. Patients were allowed to have had prior anti-PD-1, anti-PD-L1 or anti-CTLA-4 therapy, and approximately 40% of the dose-escalation patients had been treated with checkpoint inhibitors. A male proportion of about 79% and a mean age of roughly 58 years, ranging from about 23 to 90, were recorded for the dose-escalation cohort. Paper-wide results and their limitations: On average, CD8+ T cells showed more expanded clones than CD4+ T cells after ivuxolimab. At doses of 0.1 to 3.0 mg/kg, clonal expansion of both CD4+ and CD8+ blood T cells was observed from baseline to week 6. In the 0.1-3.0 mg/kg groups, partial responders were among the patients with the lowest normalized peripheral clonal expansion, particularly in CD8+ T cells. Low levels of normalized T-cell clonal expansion were also seen in some patients who did not respond. The antigen specificity of the clonally expanded peripheral T cells was not determined.

Patients with autoimmune disease history or receiving systemic immunosuppression were excluded from the trial. Peripheral blood for TCR sequencing was drawn from every dose cohort at baseline, at cycle 4 day 1 and at cycle 7 day 1. Samples came from an open-label, multicenter, first-in-human phase I dose-escalation trial of ivuxolimab. Adults with locally advanced or metastatic head and neck squamous cell, hepatocellular, melanoma or renal cell carcinoma were enrolled in the trial. Before TCR sequencing, CD4+ T cells and CD8+ T cells were sorted from peripheral blood as separate populations. For this clone: The antigen it binds to is not known. Base qualities are missing; no much larger clone stands one base away.

To sequence the TCRbeta CDR3 region, genomic DNA was isolated from the sorted cells. The immunoSEQ Assay was used to sequence the TCRbeta CDR3 regions. In TCRdb, the immuneACCESS table is reduced to in-frame sequences with V and J assigned. These tables do not hold every clone; where another copy was compared, an unresolved V gene accounts for under half, and the others remain unexplained. Present in this sample are about 92,000 clones, around 90% of which were seen just once. The ten largest clonotypes hold around 0.3% of the sample. The receptor's source is an adult with an advanced solid tumor such as melanoma, head and neck, liver or kidney cancer. The sequencing used CD4+ or CD8+ T cells sorted from blood, collected in a trial of the OX40 agonist ivuxolimab.

For the CDR3, the sequence is CASTGRQGKRGNTIYF. DNA sequence: TGTGCCAGCACCGGTCGACAGGGGAAGCGTGGAAACACCATATATTTT. The rearranged segments are TRBV28 and TRBJ1-3; TRBD1 lines up with 8 middle nucleotides. Trimming removed 7 bases from V and 3 bases from J; the gene matches leave 11 bases unexplained. The CDR3 numbers 16 residues from cysteine through phenylalanine. Of all the DNA, just the CDR3 is kept, 48 bases in frame from base 1. As encoded in the germline V gene, CDR1 is MDHEN while CDR2 is SYDVKM.